The T cell receptor beta chain under discussion was sequenced for a study of T cell changes during pregnancy in multiple sclerosis. Germline CDR1 reads KGHSH; CDR2 reads LQKENI. Trimming took 4 bases from V and 7 from J, leaving 8 bases between them. This CDR3 is 12 amino acids long. This table comes from immunoSEQ multiplex PCR, and its TCRdb copy is limited to in-frame clones, with some not included. This table holds around 97,000 clones, around 91% found once. This receptor was identified in a female donor with multiple sclerosis, enrolled in a pregnancy study. This rearrangement joins TRBV18 to TRBJ2-1; D uncertain. This specimen was peripheral blood, taken after pregnancy. The CDR3 bases are TGTGCCAGCTCACTTAATGTGAATGAGCAGTTCTTC. It yields the protein CASSLNVNEQFF.